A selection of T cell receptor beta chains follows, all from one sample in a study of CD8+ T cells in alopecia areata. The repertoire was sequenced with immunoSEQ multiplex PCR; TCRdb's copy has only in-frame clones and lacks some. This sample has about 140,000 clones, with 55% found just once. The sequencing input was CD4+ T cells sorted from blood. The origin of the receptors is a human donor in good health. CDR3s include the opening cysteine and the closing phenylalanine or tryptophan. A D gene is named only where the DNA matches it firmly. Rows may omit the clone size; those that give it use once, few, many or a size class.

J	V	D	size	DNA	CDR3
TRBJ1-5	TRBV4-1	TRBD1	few	TGCGCCAGCAGCCAAGATCCGGGACAGTCAACCCAGCATTTT	CASSQDPGQSTQHF
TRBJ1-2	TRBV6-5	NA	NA	TGTGCCAGCAGCAGGGTTAACTATGGCTACACCTTC	CASSRVNYGYTF
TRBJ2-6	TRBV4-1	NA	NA	TGCGCCAGCAGCCCCGTCCCGGGGTCCGGGGCCAACGTCCTGACTTTC	CASSPVPGSGANVLTF
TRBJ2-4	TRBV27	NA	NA	TGTGCCAGCAGTTTGGGACGGGGGGCTTACATTCAGTACTTC	CASSLGRGAYIQYF
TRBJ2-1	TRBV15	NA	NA	TGTGCCACCAGCGATCCCTCGGCGGGGAGTGAGCAGTTCTTC	CATSDPSAGSEQFF
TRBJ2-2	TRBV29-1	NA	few	TGCAGCGTTGGTCAGGGTACCGTAAACACCGGGGAGCTGTTTTTT	CSVGQGTVNTGELFF
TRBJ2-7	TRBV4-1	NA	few	TGCGCCAGCAGCCAAGAATTCCAGACCTACGAGCAGTACTTC	CASSQEFQTYEQYF
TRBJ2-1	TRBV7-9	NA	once	TGTGCCAGCAGCTTCCCTCGAGTGGGCGATGAGCAGTTCTTC	CASSFPRVGDEQFF
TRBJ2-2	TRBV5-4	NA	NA	TGTGCCAGCAGCTTGGAAGAGGGGGAGCTGTTTTTT	CASSLEEGELFF
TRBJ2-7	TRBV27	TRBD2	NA	TGTGCCAGCAGATCGGGACTAGCGGCGACCTACGAGCAGTACTTC	CASRSGLAATYEQYF
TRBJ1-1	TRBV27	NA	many	TGTGCCAGCAGCCTTCAATCGAACACTGAAGCTTTCTTT	CASSLQSNTEAFF
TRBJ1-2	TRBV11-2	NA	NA	TGTGCCAGCAGCTTAGCTACGGGACGGATTAACTTTGGCTACACCTTC	CASSLATGRINFGYTF
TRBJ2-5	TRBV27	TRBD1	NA	TGTGCCAGCAAGCCCCGTCTACGACAGGGAGAAGAGACCCAGTACTTC	CASKPRLRQGEETQYF
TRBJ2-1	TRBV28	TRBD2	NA	TGTGCCAGCAGGGCGACTAGCGGGAATTGGAATGAGCAGTTCTTC	CASRATSGNWNEQFF
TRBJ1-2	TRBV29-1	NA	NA	TGCAGCGTTTGGGGTTATGGCTACACCTTC	CSVWGYGYTF
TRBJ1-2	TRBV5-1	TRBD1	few	TGCGCCAGCAGCCCCGGACAGGGAACCTATGGCTACACCTTC	CASSPGQGTYGYTF
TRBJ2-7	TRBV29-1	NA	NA	TGCAGCGTAAAGCGGATCGGGAGTTACGAGCAGTACTTC	CSVKRIGSYEQYF
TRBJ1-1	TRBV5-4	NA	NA	TGTGCCAGCAGCCGGGGACTGAACACTGAAGCTTTCTTT	CASSRGLNTEAFF
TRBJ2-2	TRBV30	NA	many	TGTGCCTGGAGGACGGCAGGGACGAACACCGGGGAGCTGTTTTTT	CAWRTAGTNTGELFF
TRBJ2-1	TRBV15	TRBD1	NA	TGTGCCACCATCTCCCCCCGGACAGGGGGCCATGAGCAGTTCTTC	CATISPRTGGHEQFF
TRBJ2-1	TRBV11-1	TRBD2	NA	TGTGCCAGCGGAACCCTAGCGGGGTCGGACAATGAGCAGTTCTTC	CASGTLAGSDNEQFF
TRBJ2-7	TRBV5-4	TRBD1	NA	TGTGCCAGCAGCCTAGCCGGGACAGGGGACCTCGGGCAGTACTTC	CASSLAGTGDLGQYF
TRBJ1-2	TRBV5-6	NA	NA	TGTGCCAGCAGCTTGGTCAGTTCTCAGGGAGGCTATGGCTACACCTTC	CASSLVSSQGGYGYTF
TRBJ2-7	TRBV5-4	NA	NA	TGTGCCAGCAGCTTGGGGGGGAACATCGGCTCCTACGAGCAGTACTTC	CASSLGGNIGSYEQYF
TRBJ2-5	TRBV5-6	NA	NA	TGTGCCAGCAGCCCCCGGACCCGGGCCCAGTACTTC	CASSPRTRAQYF
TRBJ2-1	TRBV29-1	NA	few	TGCAGCGTCCGGGAAGTATCTAATGAGCAGTTCTTC	CSVREVSNEQFF
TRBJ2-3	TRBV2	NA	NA	TGTGCCAGCAGTGACTCGTCTCGCACAGATACGCAGTATTTT	CASSDSSRTDTQYF
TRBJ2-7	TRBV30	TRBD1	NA	TGTGCCTGGAGTGCCGGGACAGTCTACGAGCAGTACTTC	CAWSAGTVYEQYF
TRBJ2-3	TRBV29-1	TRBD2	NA	TGCAGCGCTCGACTAGCGGGAGCAGATACGCAGTATTTT	CSARLAGADTQYF
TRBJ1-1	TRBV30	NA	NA	TGTGCCAGAGAGGGAGGGGAGCTTGGGAACACTGAAGCTTTCTTT	CAREGGELGNTEAFF
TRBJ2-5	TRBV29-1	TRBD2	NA	TGCAGCGTTGTTACCGGGACTAAACAAGAGACCCAGTACTTC	CSVVTGTKQETQYF
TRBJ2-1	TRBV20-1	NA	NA	TGCAGTGCTAGCGAAGGACCGGAGCAGTTCTTC	CSASEGPEQFF
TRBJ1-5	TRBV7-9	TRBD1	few	TGTGCCAGCAGCGCGGGACAGGGGGCGAGCCAGCCCCAGCATTTT	CASSAGQGASQPQHF
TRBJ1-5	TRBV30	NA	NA	TGTGCCTGGGGGACGGCCGTAAATCAGCCCCAGCATTTT	CAWGTAVNQPQHF
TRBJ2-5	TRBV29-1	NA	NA	TGCAGCGTTTCTCGCTTTGTGGGGCAAGAGACCCAGTACTTC	CSVSRFVGQETQYF
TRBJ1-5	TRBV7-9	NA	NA	TGTGCCAGCAGTCAGGACGGCGCGCCCCAGCATTTT	CASSQDGAPQHF
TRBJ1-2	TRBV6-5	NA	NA	TGTGCCAGCAGTGAACGGTCCAGTTTGGGTGGCTACACCTTC	CASSERSSLGGYTF
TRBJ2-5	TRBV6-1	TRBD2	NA	TGTGCCAGCAGTGAAGCGAGGGCGAAGCTAGCGGGCCAAGAGACCCAGTACTTC	CASSEARAKLAGQETQYF
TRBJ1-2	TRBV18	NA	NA	TGTGCCAGCTCCCCCGGCACAGGGCAATATGGCTACACCTTC	CASSPGTGQYGYTF
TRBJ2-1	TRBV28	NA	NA	TGTGCCAGCAGCAGACTTCAGGGGTATGAGCAGTTCTTC	CASSRLQGYEQFF
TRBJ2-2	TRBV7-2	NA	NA	TGTGCCAGCAGCATATACACCGGGGAGCTGTTTTTT	CASSIYTGELFF